Following are 6 T cell receptor beta chains from one sample sequenced in a study of blood T cell repertoires in COVID-19 (dated by TCRdb to 2020 to 2021). The library came from the immunoSEQ multiplex PCR assay. This immuneACCESS table, as held by TCRdb, lists in-frame sequences with V and J called but not all clones. Of the missing ones, under half trace to an unresolved V gene in checked studies; the others have no known cause. For this sample the table gives roughly 80,000 clones, of which roughly 80% were detected only once. 10% to 15% of the sample comes from the top ten. Specimen: peripheral blood. The receptors here all came from a human donor in a cohort sampled during active COVID-19.

This clone was recorded only once. V usage is TRBV19 and J usage is TRBJ2-2; D remains ambiguous. The germline CDR1 and CDR2 sequences are LNHDA and SQIVND (reference sequence). This CDR3 comprises 14 residues. The V end was cut by 3 bases, the J end by 1 base, with 6 bases between. The CDR3 loop reads CASSIGRNTGELFF. Here the CDR3 DNA reads TGTGCCAGTAGTATTGGGCGGAACACCGGGGAGCTGTTTTTT.

The rearrangement joins TRBV3-1 (or the pseudogene TRBV3-2) to TRBJ1-2, with D unclear. Trimming stripped 0 bases from V and 3 bases from J, with 14 bases between. The germline gives CDR1 LGHDT, CDR2 YNNKEL (reference sequence). The CDR3 is 16 amino acids. In DNA, the CDR3 is TGTGCCAGCAGCCAAGAGTATGCGGTGGCGGACTATGGCTACACCTTC. It translates to CASSQEYAVADYGYTF.

The chain combines TRBV2 with TRBJ1-2, with 7 bases aligning to TRBD1. The CDR3 covers 16 residues. The V and J ends lost 1 base and 4 bases, in that order; junction bases with no gene match: 9. Germline assignment: CDR1 SNHLY and CDR2 FYNNEI. In nucleotides, the CDR3 is TGTGCCAGCAGTGAAGGGCGAAACAGGGGCTCCTATGGCTACACCTTC. Translating it yields CASSEGRNRGSYGYTF.

The sample holds a few counts of this clone. This chain joins TRBV6-2 or TRBV6-3 and TRBJ2-7, with D possibly TRBD2 on 5 matching bases. V lost 6 bases and J 4 bases, leaving 16 bases between the germline ends. Looked up from germline, CDR1 is MNHEY and CDR2 is SVGEGT. The CDR3 totals 14 residues. The CDR3 DNA is TGTGCCAGCAGCCTGATGAGGGTTTCTTACGAGCAGTACTTC. Encoded protein: CASSLMRVSYEQYF.

The chain couples TRBV15 to TRBJ1-2; 9 bases fit TRBD1. In germline, CDR1 is LNHNV, CDR2 YYDKDF (reference sequence). This CDR3 region has 14 residues. V trimming: 1 base; J trimming: 8 bases; junction bases outside the gene matches: 5. The CDR3 reads CATSRVGTGRGYTF. CDR3 in DNA: TGTGCCACCAGCAGAGTCGGGACAGGGAGAGGCTACACCTTC.

This clone was detected a few times. This chain joins TRBV7-3 and TRBJ2-1; D is possibly TRBD1 (6 bases). V was shortened by 5 bases and J by 4 bases, with 9 bases between the two germline ends. This CDR3 is 13 amino acids long. CDR1 is SGHTA and CDR2 is FQGTGA in the germline V gene. The CDR3 region has the DNA TGTGCCAGCAGCCCGACAGGATACAATGAGCAGTTCTTC. This sequence encodes CASSPTGYNEQFF.